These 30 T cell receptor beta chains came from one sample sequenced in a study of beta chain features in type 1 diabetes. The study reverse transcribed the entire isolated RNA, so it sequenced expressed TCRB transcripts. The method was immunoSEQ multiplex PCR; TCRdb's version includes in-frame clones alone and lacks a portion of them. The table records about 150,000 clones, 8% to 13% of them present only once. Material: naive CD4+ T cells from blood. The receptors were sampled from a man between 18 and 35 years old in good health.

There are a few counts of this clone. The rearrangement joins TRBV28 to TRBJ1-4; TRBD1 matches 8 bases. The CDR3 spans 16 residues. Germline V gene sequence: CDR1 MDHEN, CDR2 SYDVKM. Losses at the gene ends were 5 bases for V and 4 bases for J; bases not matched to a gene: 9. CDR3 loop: CASSPRTDRVNEKLFF. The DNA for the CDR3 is TGTGCCAGCAGTCCCCGGACGGACAGGGTTAATGAAAAACTGTTTTTT. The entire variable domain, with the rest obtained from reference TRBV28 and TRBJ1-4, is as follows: DVKVTQSSRYLVKRTGEKVFLECVQDMDHENMFWYRQDPGLGLRLIYFSYDVKMKEKGDIPEGYSVSREKKERFSLILESASTNQTSMYLCASSPRTDRVNEKLFFGSGTQLSVL.

The CDR3 sequence: CATGGVAETQYF. The CDR3 region has the DNA TGTGCCACGGGGGGGGTGGCAGAGACCCAGTACTTC. The rearrangement uses TRBV10-3 and TRBJ2-5; 8 nucleotides line up with TRBD2. This CDR3 spans 12 amino acids. Germline trimming cut 10 bases from V and 4 bases from J; bases unmatched to any gene: 5. In germline, CDR1 is ENHRY, CDR2 SYGVKD.

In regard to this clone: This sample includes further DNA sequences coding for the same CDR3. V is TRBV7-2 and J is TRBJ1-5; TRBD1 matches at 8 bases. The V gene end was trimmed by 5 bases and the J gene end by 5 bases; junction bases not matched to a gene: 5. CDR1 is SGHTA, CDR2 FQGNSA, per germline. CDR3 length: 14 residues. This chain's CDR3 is CASSTGQGDQPQHF. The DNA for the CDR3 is TGTGCCAGCAGCACAGGACAGGGCGATCAGCCCCAGCATTTT.

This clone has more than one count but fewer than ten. The CDR3 nucleotides are TGTGCCAGTAGTATAGGACAGGGGGCGATTCAGCCCCAGCATTTT. Protein: CASSIGQGAIQPQHF. The chain links TRBV19 to TRBJ1-5; the match to TRBD1 covers 10 bases. The germline gives CDR1 LNHDA, CDR2 SQIVND (reference sequence). Trimming cost V 1 base and J 6 bases; bases outside gene matches: 3. The CDR3 is made up of 15 amino acids.

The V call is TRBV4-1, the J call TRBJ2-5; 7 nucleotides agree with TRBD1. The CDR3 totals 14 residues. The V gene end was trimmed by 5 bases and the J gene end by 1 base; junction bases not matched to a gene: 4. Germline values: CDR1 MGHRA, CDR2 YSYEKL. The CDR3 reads CASSLGQIQETQYF. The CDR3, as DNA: TGCGCCAGCAGCTTGGGACAGATCCAAGAGACCCAGTACTTC.

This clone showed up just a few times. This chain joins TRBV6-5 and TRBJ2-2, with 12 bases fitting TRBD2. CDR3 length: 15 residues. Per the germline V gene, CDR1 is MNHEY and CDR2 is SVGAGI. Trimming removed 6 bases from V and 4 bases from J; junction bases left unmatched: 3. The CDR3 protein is CASSLAGGLTGELFF. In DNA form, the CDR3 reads TGTGCCAGCAGCCTAGCGGGGGGGCTCACCGGGGAGCTGTTTTTT.

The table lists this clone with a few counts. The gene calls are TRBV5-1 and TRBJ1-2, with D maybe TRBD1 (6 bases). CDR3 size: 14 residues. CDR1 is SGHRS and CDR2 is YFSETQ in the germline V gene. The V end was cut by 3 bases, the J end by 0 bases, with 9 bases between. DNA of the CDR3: TGCGCCAGCAGCTCAGGACAGTCTAACTATGGCTACACCTTC. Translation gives CASSSGQSNYGYTF. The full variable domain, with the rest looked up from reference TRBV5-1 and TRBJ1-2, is KAGVTQTPRYLIKTRGQQVTLSCSPISGHRSVSWYQQTPGQGLQFLFEYFSETQRNKGNFPGRFSGRQFSNSRSEMNVSTLELGDSALYLCASSSGQSNYGYTFGSGTRLTVV.

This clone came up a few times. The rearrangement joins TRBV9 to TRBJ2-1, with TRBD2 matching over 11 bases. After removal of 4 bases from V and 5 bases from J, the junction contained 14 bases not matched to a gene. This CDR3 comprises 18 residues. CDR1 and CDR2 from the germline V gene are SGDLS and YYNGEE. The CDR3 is CASSRSGSLAGGHNEQFF. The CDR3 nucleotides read TGTGCCAGCAGCCGATCAGGAAGTCTAGCGGGGGGCCACAATGAGCAGTTCTTC.

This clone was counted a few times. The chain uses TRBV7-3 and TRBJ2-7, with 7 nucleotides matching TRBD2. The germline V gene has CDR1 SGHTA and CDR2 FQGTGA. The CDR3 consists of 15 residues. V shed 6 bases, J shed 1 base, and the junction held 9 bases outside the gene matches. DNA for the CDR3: TGTGCCAGCAGTTTAGGTGCGGGGGAGTCCTACGAGCAGTACTTC. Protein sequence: CASSLGAGESYEQYF.

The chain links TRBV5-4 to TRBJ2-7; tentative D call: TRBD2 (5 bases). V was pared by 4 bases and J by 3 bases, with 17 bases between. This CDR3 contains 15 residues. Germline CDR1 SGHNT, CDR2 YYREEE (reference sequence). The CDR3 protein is CASSTREGFRYEQYF. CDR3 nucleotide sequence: TGTGCCAGCAGCACACGCGAGGGCTTTCGCTACGAGCAGTACTTC.

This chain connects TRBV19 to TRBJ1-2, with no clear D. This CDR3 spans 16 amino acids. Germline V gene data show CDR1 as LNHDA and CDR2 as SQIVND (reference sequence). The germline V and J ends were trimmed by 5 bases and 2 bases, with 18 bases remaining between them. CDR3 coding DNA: TGTGCCAGTAGTCCCCCGCCGGAGCAGATGAACTATGGCTACACCTTC. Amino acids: CASSPPPEQMNYGYTF.

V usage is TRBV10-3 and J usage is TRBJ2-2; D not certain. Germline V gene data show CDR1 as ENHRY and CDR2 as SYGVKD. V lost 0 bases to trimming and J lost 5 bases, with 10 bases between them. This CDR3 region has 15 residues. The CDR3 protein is CAISESGGGTGELFF. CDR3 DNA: TGTGCCATCAGTGAGTCTGGCGGCGGAACCGGGGAGCTGTTTTTT.

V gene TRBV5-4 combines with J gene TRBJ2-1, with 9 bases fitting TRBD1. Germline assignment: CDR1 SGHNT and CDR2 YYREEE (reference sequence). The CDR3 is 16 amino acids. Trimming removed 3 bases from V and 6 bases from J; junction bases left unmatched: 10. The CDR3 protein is CASSSAPGQGGNEQFF. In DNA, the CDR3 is TGTGCCAGCAGCTCCGCCCCGGGACAGGGAGGCAATGAGCAGTTCTTC. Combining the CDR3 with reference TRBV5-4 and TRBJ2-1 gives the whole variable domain ETGVTQSPTHLIKTRGQQVTLRCSSQSGHNTVSWYQQALGQGPQFIFQYYREEENGRGNFPPRFSGLQFPNYSSELNVNALELDDSALYLCASSSAPGQGGNEQFFGPGTRLTVL.

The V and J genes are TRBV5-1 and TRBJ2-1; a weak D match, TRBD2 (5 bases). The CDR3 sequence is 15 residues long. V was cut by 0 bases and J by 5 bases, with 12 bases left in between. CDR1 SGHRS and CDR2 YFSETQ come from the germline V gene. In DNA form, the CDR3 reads TGCGCCAGCAGCTTGGGGGAGTCGTTCAACAATGAGCAGTTCTTC. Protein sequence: CASSLGESFNNEQFF.

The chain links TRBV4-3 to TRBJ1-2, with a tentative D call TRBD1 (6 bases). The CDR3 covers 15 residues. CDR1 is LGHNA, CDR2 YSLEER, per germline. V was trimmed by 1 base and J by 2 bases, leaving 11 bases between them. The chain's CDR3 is CASSQGVRGNYGYTF. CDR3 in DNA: TGCGCCAGCAGCCAAGGGGTCAGGGGAAACTATGGCTACACCTTC.

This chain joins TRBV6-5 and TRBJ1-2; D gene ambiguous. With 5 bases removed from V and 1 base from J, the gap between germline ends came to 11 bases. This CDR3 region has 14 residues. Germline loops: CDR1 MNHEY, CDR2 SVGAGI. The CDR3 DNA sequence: TGTGCCAGCAGTGGTGACGGGTATAACTATGGCTACACCTTC. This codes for CASSGDGYNYGYTF.

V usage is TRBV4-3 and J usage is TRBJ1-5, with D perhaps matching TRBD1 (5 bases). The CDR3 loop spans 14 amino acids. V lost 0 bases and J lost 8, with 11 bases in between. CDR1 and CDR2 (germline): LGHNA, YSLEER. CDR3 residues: CASSQEGRGEPQHF. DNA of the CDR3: TGCGCCAGCAGCCAAGAAGGGAGGGGAGAGCCCCAGCATTTT.

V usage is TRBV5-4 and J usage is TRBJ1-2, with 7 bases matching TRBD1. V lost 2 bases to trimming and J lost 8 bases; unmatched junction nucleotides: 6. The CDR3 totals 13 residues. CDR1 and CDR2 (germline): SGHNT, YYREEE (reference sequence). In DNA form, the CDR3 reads TGTGCCAGCAGCTTAGACAGGGCTACCGGCTACACCTTC. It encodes CASSLDRATGYTF.

DNA for the CDR3: TGTGCCAGCAGCTTGGGGGACAGGGAGTTTAGTGAGCAGTTCTTC. It is translated as CASSLGDREFSEQFF. The chain links TRBV5-6 to TRBJ2-1; 9 bases are shared with TRBD1. The CDR3 runs 15 residues. V trimming: 0 bases; J trimming: 9 bases; junction bases outside the gene matches: 7. Germline V CDR1 and CDR2: SGHDT, YYEEEE.

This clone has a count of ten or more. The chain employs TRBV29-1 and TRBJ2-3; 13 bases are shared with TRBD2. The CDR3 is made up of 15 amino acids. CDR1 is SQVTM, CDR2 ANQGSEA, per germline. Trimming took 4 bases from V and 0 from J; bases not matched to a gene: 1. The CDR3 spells CSVGTSGGSTDTQYF. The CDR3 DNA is TGCAGCGTTGGGACTAGCGGGGGAAGCACAGATACGCAGTATTTT.

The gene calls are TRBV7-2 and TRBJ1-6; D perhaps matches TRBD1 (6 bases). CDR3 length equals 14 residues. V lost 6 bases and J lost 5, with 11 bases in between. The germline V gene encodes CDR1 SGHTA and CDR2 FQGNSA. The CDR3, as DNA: TGTGCCAGCAGAGGGGACATAAATAATTCACCCCTCCACTTT. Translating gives CASRGDINNSPLHF.

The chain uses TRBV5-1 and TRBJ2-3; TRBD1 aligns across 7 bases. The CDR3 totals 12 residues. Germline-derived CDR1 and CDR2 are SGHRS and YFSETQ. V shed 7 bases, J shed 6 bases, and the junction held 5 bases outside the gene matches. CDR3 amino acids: CASGTADDTQYF. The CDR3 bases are TGCGCCAGCGGGACAGCTGACGATACGCAGTATTTT.

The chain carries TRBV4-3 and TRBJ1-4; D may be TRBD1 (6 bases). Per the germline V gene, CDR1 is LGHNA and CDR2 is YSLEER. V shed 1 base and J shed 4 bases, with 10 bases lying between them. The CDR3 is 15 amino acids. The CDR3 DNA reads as TGCGCCAGCAGCCAAGTCTCACAGGGTAATGAAAAACTGTTTTTT. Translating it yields CASSQVSQGNEKLFF.

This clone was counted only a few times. The CDR3 reads CASSPPGRVQETQYF. For the CDR3, the DNA is TGTGCCAGCTCACCACCGGGCAGGGTCCAAGAGACCCAGTACTTC. This chain uses TRBV18 with TRBJ2-5, with D perhaps TRBD1 (5 bases). V gave up 0 bases and J gave up 1 base, with 9 bases separating them. The CDR3 is made up of 15 amino acids. In germline, CDR1 is KGHSH, CDR2 LQKENI.

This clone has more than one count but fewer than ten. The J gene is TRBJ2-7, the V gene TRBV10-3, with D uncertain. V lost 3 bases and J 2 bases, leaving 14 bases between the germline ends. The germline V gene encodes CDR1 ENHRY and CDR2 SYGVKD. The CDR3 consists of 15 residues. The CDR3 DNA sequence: TGTGCCATCAGTGACTCGGCAGGAAACACCTACGAGCAGTACTTC. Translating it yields CAISDSAGNTYEQYF.

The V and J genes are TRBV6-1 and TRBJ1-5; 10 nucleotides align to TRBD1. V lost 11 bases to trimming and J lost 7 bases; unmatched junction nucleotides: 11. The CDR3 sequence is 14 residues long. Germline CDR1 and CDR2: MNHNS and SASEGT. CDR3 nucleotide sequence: TGTGCCGCGAGACAGGGGGCTTTCGGCCAGCCCCAGCATTTT. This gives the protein CAARQGAFGQPQHF.

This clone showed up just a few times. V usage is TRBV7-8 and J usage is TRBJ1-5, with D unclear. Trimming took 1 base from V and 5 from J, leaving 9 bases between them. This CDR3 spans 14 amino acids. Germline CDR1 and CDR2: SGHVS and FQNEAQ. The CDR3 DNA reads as TGTGCCAGCAGCTTAGAGCCAGGTTATCAGCCCCAGCATTTT. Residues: CASSLEPGYQPQHF.

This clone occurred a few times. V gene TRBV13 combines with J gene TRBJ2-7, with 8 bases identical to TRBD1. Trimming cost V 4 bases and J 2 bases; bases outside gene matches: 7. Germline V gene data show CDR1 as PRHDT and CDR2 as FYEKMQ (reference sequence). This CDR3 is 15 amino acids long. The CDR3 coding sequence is TGTGCCAGCAGCTCCCGAGGACAGGGTCCCTACGAGCAGTACTTC. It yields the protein CASSSRGQGPYEQYF.

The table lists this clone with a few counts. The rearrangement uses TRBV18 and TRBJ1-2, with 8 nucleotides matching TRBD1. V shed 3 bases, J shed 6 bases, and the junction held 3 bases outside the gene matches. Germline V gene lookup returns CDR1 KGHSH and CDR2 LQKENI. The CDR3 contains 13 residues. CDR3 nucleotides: TGTGCCAGCTCACCGCAGGGGGCGGATGGCTACACCTTC. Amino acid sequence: CASSPQGADGYTF. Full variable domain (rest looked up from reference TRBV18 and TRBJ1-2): NAGVMQNPRHLVRRRGQEARLRCSPMKGHSHVYWYRQLPEEGLKFMVYLQKENIIDESGMPKERFSAEFPKEGPSILRIQQVVRGDSAAYFCASSPQGADGYTFGSGTRLTVV.

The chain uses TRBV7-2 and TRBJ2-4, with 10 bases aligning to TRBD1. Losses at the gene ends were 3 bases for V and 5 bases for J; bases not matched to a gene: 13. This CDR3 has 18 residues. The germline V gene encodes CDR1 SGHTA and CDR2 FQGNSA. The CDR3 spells CASSLYRLGTGDENIQYF. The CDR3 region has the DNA TGTGCCAGCAGCTTGTACCGCCTCGGGACAGGGGACGAAAACATTCAGTACTTC.